This TCR beta chain was recorded in a study of blood T cell repertoires in COVID-19 (dated by TCRdb to the early 2020s). As for the study more broadly: The collaborator samples originated in the United States, Italy and Spain and spanned the acute and convalescent phases of COVID-19. The prospective study material was composed of cDNA or gDNA derived from T cells, B-cell-depleted T cells, or PBMCs. The dataset comprised deeply sampled blood TCRbeta repertoires from subjects exposed to, actively infected with, or recovered from COVID-19. The repertoires were released in a freely available public database intended as a resource for research on the immune response to SARS-CoV-2. Samples were obtained from the ongoing ImmuneRACE study (first 160 participants) and from over a thousand subjects provided by 6 global collaborators. Nearly every sample came with metadata listing a de-identified subject ID, COVID-19 status, age in years and sex. Where available, HLA class I and class II types were taken from metadata supplied by the sample provider and were not determined by assay-based typing. The study at large found these results: The quantity of clinical and demographic metadata differed by source and by participant and was supplied without curation.

The junction shows trimming of 5 bases on V and 3 bases on J, and the gene matches do not reach 8 bases of it. Spanning cysteine to phenylalanine, the CDR3 consists of 16 amino acids. Kept here is only the CDR3 DNA, which spans 48 bases and is read in frame from base 1. Based on the germline V gene, the CDR1 and CDR2 sequences are SNHLY and FYNNEI. TCRbeta CDR3 regions were amplified from genomic DNA by means of the immunoSEQ Assay, a bias-controlled multiplex PCR. Concerning the study's data processing: The number of nucleated cells in each sample was estimated from the amplification of reference gene primers within the assay. To quantify the absolute abundance of each unique TCRbeta CDR3 rearrangement, sequence reads were collapsed and filtered. For each sample, productive Simpson clonality was calculated as the square root of Simpson's diversity index across productive rearrangements. Not all clones reach the TCRdb copy of this immuneACCESS table, which keeps in-frame sequences only. Checked studies attribute under half of the gap to unresolved V genes and leave the rest unexplained. D and trimming come from the DNA, and the V and J calls and clone size come from that table. The sample data list a few hundred thousand clones, and about 85% of these were observed just once. The ten largest clones capture 3% to 3.5% of the sample.

Each collaborating institution followed its own protocols to collect whole blood in K2EDTA tubes. Collaborator samples were shipped for TCRbeta analysis as frozen whole blood, isolated PBMCs, or DNA extracted from either sample type. Concerning this clone itself: The clone's antigen remains unknown. Base qualities are not at hand, and no much larger clone is one base apart.

Recombination connected TRBV2 to TRBJ1-4; TRBD1 agrees with 8 junctional bases. The sequence came from a young man with active or convalescent COVID-19. The specimen was peripheral blood. The nucleotides read TGTGCCAGCAGTAGGACAGGGATCAGTGCTAATGAAAAACTGTTTTTT. This gives the protein CASSRTGISANEKLFF. Here the CDR3 is joined to the reference TRBV2 and TRBJ1-4 genes, and the full variable domain is: EPEVTQTPSHQVTQMGQEVILRCVPISNHLYFYWYRQILGQKVEFLVSFYNNEISEKSEIFDDQFSVERPDGSNFTLKIRSTKLEDSAMYFCASSRTGISANEKLFFGSGTQLSVL.